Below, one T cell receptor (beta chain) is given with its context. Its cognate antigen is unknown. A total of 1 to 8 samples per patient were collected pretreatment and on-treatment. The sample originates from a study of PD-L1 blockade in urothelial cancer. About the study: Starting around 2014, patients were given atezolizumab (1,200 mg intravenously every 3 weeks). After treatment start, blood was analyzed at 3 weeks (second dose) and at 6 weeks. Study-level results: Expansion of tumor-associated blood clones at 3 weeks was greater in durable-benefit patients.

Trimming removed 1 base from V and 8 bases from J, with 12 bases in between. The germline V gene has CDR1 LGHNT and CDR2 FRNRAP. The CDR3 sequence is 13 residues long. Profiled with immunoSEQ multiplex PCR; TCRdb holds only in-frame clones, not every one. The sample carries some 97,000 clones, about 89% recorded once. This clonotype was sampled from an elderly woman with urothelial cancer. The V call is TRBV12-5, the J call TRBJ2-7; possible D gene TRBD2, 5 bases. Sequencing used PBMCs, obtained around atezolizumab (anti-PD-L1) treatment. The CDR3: CASGLDQSGKQYF. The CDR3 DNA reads TGTGCTAGTGGTTTGGATCAGAGCGGCAAGCAGTACTTC.